The 11 T cell receptor beta chains below come from one sample, sequenced in a study of T cells after yellow fever vaccination. In TCRdb, the 5' RACE reads were re-called with MiXCR into one record per CDR3 protein. This table holds approximately 340,000 distinct CDR3 sequences, 8.5% to 10% found once. Sequenced material: PBMCs, taken on the day of the first yellow fever vaccination. The receptors here all came from a man between 18 and 29 years old who received the YFV17D yellow fever vaccine.

This clonotype appeared a few times. The V and J genes are TRBV28 and TRBJ2-1, with D tentatively TRBD2 (5 bases). The CDR3 extends over 14 amino acids. CDR1 MDHEN and CDR2 SYDVKM come from the germline V gene. The V end was cut by 3 bases, the J end by 8 bases, with 14 bases between. CDR3: CASSLTLARDEQFF. The DNA for the CDR3 is TGTGCCAGCAGTTTGACGCTAGCCCGGGATGAGCAGTTCTTC.

This chain links TRBV18 with TRBJ1-1; 7 nucleotides line up with TRBD1. CDR1 KGHSH and CDR2 LQKENI come from the germline V gene. With V trimmed by 0 bases and J by 4 bases, 8 bases remained unmatched. The CDR3 is made up of 16 amino acids. In DNA, the CDR3 is TGTGCCAGCTCACCACCTGACAGGGAGGGGGCCACTGAAGCTTTCTTT. This encodes CASSPPDREGATEAFF.

This clonotype was observed a few times. The chain uses TRBV5-6 and TRBJ2-1, with TRBD1 matching over 7 bases. Germline CDR1 reads SGHDT; CDR2 reads YYEEEE. The CDR3 sequence is 13 residues long. With 4 bases clipped from V and 8 bases from J, the junction kept 6 bases outside the gene matches. The DNA of the CDR3 is TGTGCCAGCAGCCATATAGACAGGGATGAGCAGTTCTTC. Translated: CASSHIDRDEQFF.

The rearrangement joins TRBV10-2 to TRBJ1-2; no firm D call. The CDR3 runs to 14 residues. Per germline, CDR1 WSHSY and CDR2 SAAADI. V shed 2 bases and J shed 3 bases, with 10 bases lying between them. The CDR3 loop reads CASSEMRSYYGYTF. CDR3 in DNA: TGCGCCAGCAGTGAGATGCGGTCGTACTATGGCTACACCTTC.

This clonotype turned up a few times. The CDR3 nucleotides are TGTGCCAGCAGTACCGGGACTAGCGTGGCTTACAATGAGCAGTTCTTC. Its protein product is CASSTGTSVAYNEQFF. V is TRBV27 and J is TRBJ2-1, with TRBD2 identical over 10 bases. This CDR3 comprises 16 residues. CDR1 and CDR2 from the germline V gene are MNHEY and SMNVEV (reference sequence). Trimming cost V 5 bases and J 4 bases; bases outside gene matches: 8.

CDR3 region: CASTRGDEQFF. CDR3 sequence (DNA): TGTGCCAGCACCCGAGGGGATGAGCAGTTCTTC. The chain couples TRBV12-3 or TRBV12-4 to TRBJ2-1; D tentatively reads TRBD1 or TRBD2 (5 bases each). Trimming left V 7 bases short and J 8 bases short, with 9 bases between. CDR3 length: 11 residues.

The CDR3 is CASSLFRAGRLRVAKNIQYF. DNA of the CDR3: TGTGCCAGCAGTTTATTCAGGGCAGGGAGGTTGCGCGTAGCCAAAAACATTCAGTACTTC. The chain couples TRBV28 to TRBJ2-4; maybe TRBD2 (6 bases). CDR1 and CDR2 from the germline V gene are MDHEN and SYDVKM. V was clipped by 1 base and J by 0 bases, with 22 bases between them. The CDR3 is 20 residues long.

The CDR3 DNA reads TGCAGTGCTAAGGACTGGACTGGAAACACCATATATTTT. Its translation: CSAKDWTGNTIYF. The chain recombines TRBV20-1 with TRBJ1-3; D unclear. The V end lost 4 bases, the J end lost 2 bases, and 9 bases lay between the germline ends. The CDR3 consists of 13 residues. CDR1 and CDR2 from the germline V gene are DFQATT and SNEGSKA (reference sequence).

This clonotype turned up a few times. This chain connects TRBV4-3 to TRBJ1-6; no reliable D call. The germline V gene has CDR1 LGHNA and CDR2 YSLEER. This CDR3 is built from 13 residues. V lost 0 bases, J lost 7 bases, and 4 bases lay in between. CDR3: CASSQEDNSPLHF. The CDR3, as DNA: TGCGCCAGCAGCCAAGAGGACAATTCACCCCTCCACTTT.

This clonotype came up a few times. The CDR3 DNA reads as TGCGCCAGCAGCCACCAAATCACCGGGAACACTGAAGCTTTCTTT. It codes for CASSHQITGNTEAFF. This rearrangement joins TRBV4-1 to TRBJ1-1; D remains ambiguous. This CDR3 has 15 residues. V lost 3 bases and J 1 base, leaving 12 bases between the germline ends. CDR1 is MGHRA and CDR2 is YSYEKL in the germline V gene.

The J gene is TRBJ1-6, the V gene TRBV6-5, with 8 positions matching TRBD1. The CDR3 loop spans 15 amino acids. CDR1 and CDR2 from the germline V gene are MNHEY and SVGAGI. Trimming at V came to 1 base and at J to 9 bases, leaving 5 bases not matched to a gene. The CDR3 nucleotides are TGTGCCAGCAGTTACTGGACAGGGCGGGCTTCACCCCTCCACTTT. It yields the protein CASSYWTGRASPLHF.